The 18 T cell receptor beta chains presented below share a single source sample, sequenced in a study of blood T cell repertoires in COVID-19 (dated by TCRdb to the early 2020s). The library relied on the immunoSEQ multiplex PCR assay. This immuneACCESS table, as held by TCRdb, lists in-frame sequences with V and J called but not all clones. Of the missing ones, under half trace to an unresolved V gene in checked studies; the others have no known cause. This sample comprises 60,000 to 70,000 clones, about 81% of them detected only once. Clones ranked in the top ten supply about a sixth of the sample. Material for sequencing was peripheral blood. The receptors stem from a man of 80 years or more with acute or convalescent COVID-19.

The chain links TRBV4-2 to TRBJ1-5, with 10 bases that match TRBD1. This CDR3 comprises 18 residues. Germline-derived CDR1 and CDR2 are LGHNA and YNFKEQ. V lost 4 bases and J lost 4; bases outside the gene matches: 13. The CDR3 sequence is CASSLPSGQGKGNQPQHF. As DNA, the CDR3 is TGTGCCAGCAGCCTCCCGTCGGGACAGGGGAAGGGAAATCAGCCCCAGCATTTT.

The CDR3 DNA reads TGTGCCAGCAGGGGGGTGGCGGGGCAGCGGGATACGCAGTATTTT. It specifies CASRGVAGQRDTQYF. The genes are TRBV3-1 (or the pseudogene TRBV3-2) and TRBJ2-3; D is perhaps TRBD2 (6 bases). In germline, CDR1 is LGHDT, CDR2 YNNKEL (reference sequence). The CDR3 contains 15 residues. Deletions cut 6 bases from V and 6 bases from J, with 19 bases between.

This chain links TRBV7-8 with TRBJ2-3; 8 positions match TRBD2. Trimming cost V 6 bases and J 0 bases; bases outside gene matches: 5. The CDR3 spans 15 residues. Per germline, CDR1 SGHVS and CDR2 FQNEAQ. This CDR3 is CASRGLALSTDTQYF. As DNA, the CDR3 is TGTGCCAGCAGAGGACTAGCTCTAAGCACAGATACGCAGTATTTT.

This chain joins TRBV27 and TRBJ2-3; the D gene is possibly TRBD1 (5 bases). V gave up 2 bases and J gave up 0 bases, with 9 bases separating them. The CDR3 loop spans 15 amino acids. In germline, CDR1 is MNHEY, CDR2 SMNVEV (reference sequence). CDR3 coding DNA: TGTGCCAGCAGTTTACAGGGCCTTAGCACAGATACGCAGTATTTT. As protein: CASSLQGLSTDTQYF.

This clone was found a few times. The chain couples TRBV19 to TRBJ1-2, with no clear D. The CDR3 is made up of 13 amino acids. The V gene lost 3 bases and the J gene lost 7 bases, with 12 bases spanning the gap. Germline V CDR1 and CDR2: LNHDA, SQIVND (reference sequence). CDR3 sequence: CASSIGLPFGYTF. In nucleotides, the CDR3 is TGTGCCAGTAGTATCGGTCTACCGTTTGGCTACACCTTC.

V is TRBV11-2 and J is TRBJ2-2; D is possibly TRBD2 (5 bases). There are 14 residues in the CDR3. V dropped 1 base and J dropped 8 bases, with 11 bases sitting between them. Germline assignment: CDR1 SGHAT and CDR2 FQNNGV. CDR3 nucleotide sequence: TGTGCCAGCAGCTTAGGGGCCCGAGGGGGGGAGCTGTTTTTT. This sequence encodes CASSLGARGGELFF.

The chain is built from TRBV11-2 and TRBJ2-3; D uncertain. V gave up 5 bases and J gave up 4 bases, with 7 bases separating them. CDR3 length: 12 amino acids. Germline V lookup: CDR1 SGHAT, CDR2 FQNNGV. Written as DNA, the CDR3 is TGTGCCAGCAGCCCCCCCTCAGATACGCAGTATTTT. It yields the protein CASSPPSDTQYF.

The chain couples TRBV7-9 to TRBJ2-2; D is unclear. V was clipped by 6 bases and J by 0 bases, with 11 bases between them. The length of the CDR3 is 15 residues. Germline CDR1 is SEHNR and CDR2 is FQNEAQ (reference sequence). The CDR3 loop is CASRHKETNTGELFF. The DNA of the CDR3 is TGTGCCAGCAGACACAAAGAAACGAACACCGGGGAGCTGTTTTTT.

This rearrangement joins TRBV2 to TRBJ1-2; D may be TRBD1 (6 bases). The CDR3 extends over 13 amino acids. Germline lookup yields CDR1 SNHLY and CDR2 FYNNEI. V lost 10 bases, J lost 1 base, and 13 bases lay in between. Here the CDR3 DNA reads TGTGCCACGAGAGAGGGGGTTAACTATGGCTACACCTTC. Translating gives CATREGVNYGYTF. Full variable domain (rest looked up from reference TRBV2 and TRBJ1-2): EPEVTQTPSHQVTQMGQEVILRCVPISNHLYFYWYRQILGQKVEFLVSFYNNEISEKSEIFDDQFSVERPDGSNFTLKIRSTKLEDSAMYFCATREGVNYGYTFGSGTRLTVV.

The rearrangement joins TRBV5-5 to TRBJ2-1, with 11 bases fitting TRBD2. V was pared by 4 bases and J by 2 bases, with 2 bases of the junction left unmatched. The germline V gene encodes CDR1 SGHKS and CDR2 YYEKEE (reference sequence). The CDR3 totals 15 residues. CDR3 bases: TGTGCCAGCAGCCTGACTAGCGGGACCTACAATGAGCAGTTCTTC. Protein: CASSLTSGTYNEQFF.

The genes are TRBV15 and TRBJ1-5; D possibly corresponds to TRBD1 (6 bases). CDR1 LNHNV and CDR2 YYDKDF come from the germline V gene (reference sequence). Trimming stripped 5 bases from V and 6 bases from J, with 14 bases between. This CDR3 comprises 14 residues. The CDR3 region has the DNA TGTGCCACCAGCCCTCAGGGGTACGGTCAGCCCCAGCATTTT. Translation gives CATSPQGYGQPQHF.

This clone was seen a single time. The chain has TRBV28 and TRBJ2-3, with TRBD1 matching 7 bases. After removal of 5 bases from V and 3 bases from J, the junction contained 14 bases not matched to a gene. The CDR3 is 17 amino acids. Germline V gene sequence: CDR1 MDHEN, CDR2 SYDVKM. CDR3 in amino acids: CASSAPTGQAQTDTQYF. The DNA of the CDR3 is TGTGCCAGCAGTGCGCCGACCGGACAGGCCCAAACAGATACGCAGTATTTT. The full variable domain, in which reference TRBV28 and TRBJ2-3 provide the parts outside the CDR3, is DVKVTQSSRYLVKRTGEKVFLECVQDMDHENMFWYRQDPGLGLRLIYFSYDVKMKEKGDIPEGYSVSREKKERFSLILESASTNQTSMYLCASSAPTGQAQTDTQYFGPGTRLTVL.

The genes are TRBV4-1 and TRBJ1-5; D gene unclear. The germline gives CDR1 MGHRA, CDR2 YSYEKL. V was shortened by 6 bases and J by 8 bases, with 20 bases between the two germline ends. CDR3 length equals 15 residues. The CDR3 reads CASRLAPSQDEPQHF. CDR3 nucleotides: TGCGCCAGCAGACTCGCACCAAGTCAGGATGAGCCCCAGCATTTT.

The rearrangement links TRBV5-1 to TRBJ2-2, with a tentative D call TRBD2 (6 bases). V lost 2 bases to trimming and J lost 3 bases, with 11 bases between them. In germline, CDR1 is SGHRS, CDR2 YFSETQ. This CDR3 contains 15 residues. Here the CDR3 reads CASSFPEGDTGELFF. As DNA, the CDR3 is TGCGCCAGCAGCTTTCCGGAGGGCGACACCGGGGAGCTGTTTTTT.

The CDR3 sequence: CATLRGGETDTQYF. As DNA, the CDR3 is TGTGCCACCCTAAGAGGGGGGGAGACAGATACGCAGTATTTT. The J gene is TRBJ2-3, the V gene TRBV28; D is possibly TRBD2 (7 bases). The CDR3 is 14 residues long. The germline V gene has CDR1 MDHEN and CDR2 SYDVKM. Trimming stripped 10 bases from V and 3 bases from J, with 17 bases between.

J is TRBJ2-5 and V is TRBV24-1; D possibly corresponds to TRBD1 (5 bases). The V and J ends lost 3 bases and 1 base respectively, with 5 bases between them. This CDR3 has 13 residues. Per the germline V gene, CDR1 is KGHDR and CDR2 is SFDVKD. The CDR3 DNA follows: TGTGCCACCAGTGATGACAGCCAAGAGACCCAGTACTTC. It specifies CATSDDSQETQYF.

The rearrangement links TRBV6-2 or TRBV6-3 to TRBJ2-3; the match to TRBD2 covers 13 bases. With V trimmed by 1 base and J by 4 bases, 5 bases remained unmatched. Looked up from germline, CDR1 is MNHEY and CDR2 is SVGEGT. This CDR3 is built from 17 residues. In DNA form, the CDR3 reads TGTGCCAGCAGTTACTTGGGACTAGCGGGACGTCCAGATACGCAGTATTTT. Its translation: CASSYLGLAGRPDTQYF.

The rearrangement links TRBV7-2 to TRBJ2-1; no firm D call. The V end lost 5 bases, the J end lost 5 bases, and 13 bases lay between the germline ends. CDR1 is SGHTA, CDR2 FQGNSA, per germline. The CDR3 loop spans 14 amino acids. The CDR3 region is CASSASRTNNEQFF. CDR3 nucleotides: TGTGCCAGCAGCGCTTCGAGAACGAACAATGAGCAGTTCTTC.